Included here is one TCR beta chain sequence, with context. This specimen belongs to a study of technical replicates of blood from a handful of donors. Trimming at V came to 2 bases and at J to 7 bases, leaving 4 bases not matched to a gene. From germline, CDR1 is MNHEY and CDR2 SVGAGI. The CDR3 sequence is 13 residues long. Libraries were prepared by immunoSEQ multiplex PCR; TCRdb keeps only in-frame clonotypes and omits some of them. The sample shows 79,000 or so clones, about 96% of them seen only once. Sequenced input: T cells isolated from PBMCs. The clonotype comes from a human donor in good health. V usage is TRBV6-5 and J usage is TRBJ2-7; the match to TRBD1 covers 8 bases. CDR3 region: CASSYSRGREQYF. In DNA form, the CDR3 reads TGTGCCAGCAGTTACAGCAGGGGGCGGGAGCAGTACTTC.